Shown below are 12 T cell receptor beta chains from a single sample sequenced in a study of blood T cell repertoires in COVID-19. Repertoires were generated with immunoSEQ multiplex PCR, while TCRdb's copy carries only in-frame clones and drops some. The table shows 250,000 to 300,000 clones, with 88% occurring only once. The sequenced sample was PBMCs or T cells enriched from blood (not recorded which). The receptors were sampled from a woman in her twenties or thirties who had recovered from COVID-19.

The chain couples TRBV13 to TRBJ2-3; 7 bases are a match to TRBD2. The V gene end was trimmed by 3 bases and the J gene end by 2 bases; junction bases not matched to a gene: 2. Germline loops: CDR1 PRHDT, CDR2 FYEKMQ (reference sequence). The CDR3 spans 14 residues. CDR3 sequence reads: CASSLSGNTDTQYF. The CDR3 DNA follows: TGTGCCAGCAGCTTGAGCGGGAACACAGATACGCAGTATTTT.

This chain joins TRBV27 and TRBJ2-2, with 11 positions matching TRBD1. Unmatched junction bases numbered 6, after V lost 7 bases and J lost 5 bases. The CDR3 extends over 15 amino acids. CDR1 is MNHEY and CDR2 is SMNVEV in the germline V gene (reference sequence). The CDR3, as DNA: TGTGCCAGCAAAACCGGGACAGGGGGAACCGGGGAGCTGTTTTTT. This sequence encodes CASKTGTGGTGELFF.

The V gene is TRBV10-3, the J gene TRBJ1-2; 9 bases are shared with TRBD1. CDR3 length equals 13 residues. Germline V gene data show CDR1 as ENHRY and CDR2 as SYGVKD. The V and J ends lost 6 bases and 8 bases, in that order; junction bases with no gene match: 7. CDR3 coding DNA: TGTGCCATCAGACTACAGGGGGCCTGGGGCTACACCTTC. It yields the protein CAIRLQGAWGYTF.

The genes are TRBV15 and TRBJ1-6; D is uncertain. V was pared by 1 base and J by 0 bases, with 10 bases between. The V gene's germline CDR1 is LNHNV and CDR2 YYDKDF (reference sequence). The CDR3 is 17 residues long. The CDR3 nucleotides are TGTGCCACCAGCAGAGTTCAGGCGAGCTCCTATAATTCACCCCTCCACTTT. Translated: CATSRVQASSYNSPLHF.

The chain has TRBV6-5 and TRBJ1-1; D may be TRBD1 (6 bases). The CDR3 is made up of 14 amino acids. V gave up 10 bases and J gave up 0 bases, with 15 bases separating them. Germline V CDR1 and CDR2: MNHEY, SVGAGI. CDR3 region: CATIYREMNTEAFF. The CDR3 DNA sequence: TGTGCCACCATATACAGGGAGATGAACACTGAAGCTTTCTTT.

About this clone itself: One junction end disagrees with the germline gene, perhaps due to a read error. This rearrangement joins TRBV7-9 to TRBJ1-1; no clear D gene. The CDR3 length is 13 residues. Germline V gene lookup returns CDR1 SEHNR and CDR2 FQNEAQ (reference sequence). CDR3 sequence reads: CASSLVTDTEAFF. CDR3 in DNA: TGTGCCAGCAGCTTAGTGACCGACACTGAGGCTTTCTTT.

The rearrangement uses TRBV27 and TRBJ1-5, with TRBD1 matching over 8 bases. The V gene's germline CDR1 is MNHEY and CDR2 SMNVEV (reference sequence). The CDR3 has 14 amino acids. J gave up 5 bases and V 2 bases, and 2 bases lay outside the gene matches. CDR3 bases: TGTGCCAGCAGTTTAGGACAGGGAGATCAGCCCCAGCATTTT. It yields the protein CASSLGQGDQPQHF.

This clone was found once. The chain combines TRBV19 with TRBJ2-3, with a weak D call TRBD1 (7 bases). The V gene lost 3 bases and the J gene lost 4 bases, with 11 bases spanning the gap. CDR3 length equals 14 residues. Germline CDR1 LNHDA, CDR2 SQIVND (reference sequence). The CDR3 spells CASSIDREADTQYF. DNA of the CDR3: TGTGCCAGTAGTATCGACAGGGAGGCAGATACGCAGTATTTT.

The CDR3 coding sequence is TGTGCCAGCAGTCTACAGGGCGCTGAAGCTTTCTTT. This translates into CASSLQGAEAFF. The chain couples TRBV6-1 to TRBJ1-1; a weak D match, TRBD1 (6 bases). The CDR3 has 12 residues. Germline V CDR1 and CDR2: MNHNS, SASEGT. Trimming stripped 5 bases from V and 6 bases from J, with 10 bases between.

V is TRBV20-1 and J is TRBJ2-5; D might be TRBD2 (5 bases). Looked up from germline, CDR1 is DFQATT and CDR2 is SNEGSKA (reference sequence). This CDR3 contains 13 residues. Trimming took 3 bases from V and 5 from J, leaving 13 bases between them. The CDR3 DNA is TGCAGTGCTAGTCAGGACTCGAGGGAGACCCAGTACTTC. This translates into CSASQDSRETQYF.

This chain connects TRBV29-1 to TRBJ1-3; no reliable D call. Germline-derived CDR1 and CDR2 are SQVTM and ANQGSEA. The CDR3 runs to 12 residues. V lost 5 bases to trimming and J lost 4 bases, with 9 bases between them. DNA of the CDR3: TGCAGCGTTCAAATTCAAGGAAACACCATATATTTT. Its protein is CSVQIQGNTIYF.

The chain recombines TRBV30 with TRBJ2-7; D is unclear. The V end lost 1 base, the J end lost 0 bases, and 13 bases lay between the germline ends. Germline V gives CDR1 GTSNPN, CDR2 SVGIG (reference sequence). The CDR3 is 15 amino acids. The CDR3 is CAWSGWQTYSYEQYF. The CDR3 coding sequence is TGTGCCTGGAGTGGGTGGCAGACTTACTCCTACGAGCAGTACTTC.